This T cell receptor (beta chain) came from a study of blood T cell repertoires in COVID-19 (dated by TCRdb to the early 2020s). About the study as a whole: Samples from collaborators originated in the United States, Italy and Spain and spanned both the acute and convalescent phases of COVID-19. The prospective study material was composed of cDNA or gDNA derived from T cells, B-cell-depleted T cells, or PBMCs. Subjects who had been exposed to COVID-19, were actively infected with it, or had recovered from it provided the deeply sampled blood TCRbeta repertoires that made up the dataset. The repertoires were released in a freely available public database intended as a resource for research on the immune response to SARS-CoV-2. The samples were drawn from two sources: the first 160 participants of the ongoing ImmuneRACE study, and over 1,000 subjects contributed by 6 global collaborators. A de-identified subject ID, COVID-19 status, age in years and sex were almost always included in the sample metadata. Where available, HLA class I and class II types were taken from metadata supplied by the sample provider and were not determined by assay-based typing.

Notes on this clone: Its antigen specificity is not known. Within one base of it there is no much larger clone, and no base qualities were kept.

Enrolling through a virtual design, the prospective study's participants ranged in age from roughly 18 to 89 years and lived across some 22 United States geographic areas. Cohort assignment in the prospective study relied on participant-reported clinical history from a screening survey and a study questionnaire. ImmuneRACE Cohort 3 recovered participants were defined by two consecutive negative NP/OP PCR tests, healthcare professional clearance, or symptom resolution. In the prospective study, whole blood, serum and a nasopharyngeal or oropharyngeal swab were collected from each participant by mobile phlebotomists. Participants in the prospective study had the option to provide additional blood draws and questionnaires over a roughly 2-month period. Prospective study blood samples were shipped either frozen or at room temperature before DNA extraction. The paper as a whole reports these results and caveats: The amount of clinical and demographic metadata varied by source and participant and was provided uncurated.

CDR1 and CDR2 were assigned from the germline V gene (reference sequence) as LNHDA and SQIVND. Reading from cysteine to phenylalanine, the CDR3 counts 13 amino acids. Only CDR3 DNA is held: 39 bases, read in frame from base 1. Relative to germline, V is missing 10 bases and J is missing 2 bases, with 7 bases of the junction outside any gene match. TCRbeta CDR3 regions were amplified from genomic DNA using the immunoSEQ Assay, a bias-controlled multiplex PCR. Per the original workflow: The number of nucleated cells in each sample was estimated by amplification of reference gene primers within the assay. To quantify the absolute abundance of each unique TCRbeta CDR3 rearrangement, sequence reads were collapsed and filtered. Productive Simpson clonality was computed per sample as the square root of Simpson's diversity index over productive rearrangements. Entries here come from immuneACCESS through TCRdb and include only in-frame sequences with V and J called. Some clones fail to appear in such tables; in the studies checked, an unresolved V gene covers under half of the shortfall, and the cause of the remainder is unknown. The DNA was the basis for D and trimming; V, J and clone size are from that table. The sample table lists some 340,000 clones, roughly 87% of them with a count of one. The ten biggest clones cover about 5% of the sample.

This clonotype originated in a woman aged 45 to 65 who had recovered from COVID-19. Here the chain combines TRBV19 and TRBJ2-7; the central 8 bases match TRBD1. The specimen sequenced was PBMCs or T cells enriched from blood (not recorded which). The sequenced DNA is TGTGCCACTAAGCGGACAGGGACCTACGAGCAGTACTTC. Its product reads: CATKRTGTYEQYF.